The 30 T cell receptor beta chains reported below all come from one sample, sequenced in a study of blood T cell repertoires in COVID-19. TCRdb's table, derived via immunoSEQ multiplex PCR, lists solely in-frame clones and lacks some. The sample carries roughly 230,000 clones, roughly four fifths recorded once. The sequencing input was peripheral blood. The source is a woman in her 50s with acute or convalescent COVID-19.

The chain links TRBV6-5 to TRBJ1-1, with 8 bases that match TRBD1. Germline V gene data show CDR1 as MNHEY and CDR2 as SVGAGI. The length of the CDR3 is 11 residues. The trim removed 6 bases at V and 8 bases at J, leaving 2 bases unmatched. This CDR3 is CASSRDREAFF. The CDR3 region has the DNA TGTGCCAGCAGCCGGGACAGGGAAGCTTTCTTT.

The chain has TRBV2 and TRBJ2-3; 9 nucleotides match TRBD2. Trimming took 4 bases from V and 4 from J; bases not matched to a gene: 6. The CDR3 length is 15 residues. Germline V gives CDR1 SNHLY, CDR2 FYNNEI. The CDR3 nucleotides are TGTGCCAGCAGTGCACGGAGACTAGCGGCAGATACGCAGTATTTT. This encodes CASSARRLAADTQYF.

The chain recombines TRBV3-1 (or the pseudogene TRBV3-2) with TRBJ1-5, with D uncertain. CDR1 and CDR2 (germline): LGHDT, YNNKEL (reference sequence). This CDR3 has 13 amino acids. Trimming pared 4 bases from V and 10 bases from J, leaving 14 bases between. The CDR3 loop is CASSPISQEPQHF. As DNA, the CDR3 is TGTGCCAGCAGCCCGATCTCGCAGGAACCCCAGCATTTT.

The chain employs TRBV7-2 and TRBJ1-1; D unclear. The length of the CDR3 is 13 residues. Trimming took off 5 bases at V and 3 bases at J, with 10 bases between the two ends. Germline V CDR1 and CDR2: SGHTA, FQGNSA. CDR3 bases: TGTGCCAGCAGCGCCGGCCGGGACACTGAAGCTTTCTTT. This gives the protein CASSAGRDTEAFF.

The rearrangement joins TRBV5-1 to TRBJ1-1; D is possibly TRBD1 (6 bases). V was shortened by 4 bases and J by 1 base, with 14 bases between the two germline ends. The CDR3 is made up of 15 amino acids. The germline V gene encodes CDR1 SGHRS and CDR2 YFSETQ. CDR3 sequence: CASSNRGTGNTEAFF. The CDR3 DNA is TGCGCCAGCAGCAATAGGGGGACCGGGAACACTGAAGCTTTCTTT.

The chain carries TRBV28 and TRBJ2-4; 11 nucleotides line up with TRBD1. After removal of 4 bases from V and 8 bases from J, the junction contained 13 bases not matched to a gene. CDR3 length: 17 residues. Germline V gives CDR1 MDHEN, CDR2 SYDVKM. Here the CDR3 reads CASSSHPGQGVGYIQYF. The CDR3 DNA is TGTGCCAGCAGTTCCCACCCGGGACAGGGGGTGGGGTACATTCAGTACTTC.

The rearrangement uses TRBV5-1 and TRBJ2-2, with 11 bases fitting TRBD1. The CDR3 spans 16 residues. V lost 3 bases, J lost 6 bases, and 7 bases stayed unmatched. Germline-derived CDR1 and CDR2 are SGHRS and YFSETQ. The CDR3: CASSWTGGEGAGELFF. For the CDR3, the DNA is TGCGCCAGCAGCTGGACAGGGGGCGAGGGCGCCGGGGAGCTGTTTTTT.

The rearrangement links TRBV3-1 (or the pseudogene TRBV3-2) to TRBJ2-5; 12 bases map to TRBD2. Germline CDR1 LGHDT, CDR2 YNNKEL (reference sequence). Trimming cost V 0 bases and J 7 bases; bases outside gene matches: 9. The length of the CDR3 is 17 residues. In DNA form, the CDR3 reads TGTGCCAGCAGCCAAGAAGGCCTAGCGGGGGGGCGTGGGACCCAGTACTTC. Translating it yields CASSQEGLAGGRGTQYF.

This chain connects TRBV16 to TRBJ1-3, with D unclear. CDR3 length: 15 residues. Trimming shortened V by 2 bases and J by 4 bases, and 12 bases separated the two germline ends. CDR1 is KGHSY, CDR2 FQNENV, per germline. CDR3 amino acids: CASSQATTFGNTIYF. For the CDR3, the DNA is TGTGCCAGCAGCCAAGCGACAACTTTCGGAAACACCATATATTTT.

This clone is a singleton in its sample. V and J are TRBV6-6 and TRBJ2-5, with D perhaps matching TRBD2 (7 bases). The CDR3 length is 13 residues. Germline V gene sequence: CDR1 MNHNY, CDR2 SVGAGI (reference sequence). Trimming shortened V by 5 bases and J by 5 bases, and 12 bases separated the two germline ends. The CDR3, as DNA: TGTGCCAGCAGTCACGGGGGGCTGGAGACCCAGTACTTC. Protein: CASSHGGLETQYF.

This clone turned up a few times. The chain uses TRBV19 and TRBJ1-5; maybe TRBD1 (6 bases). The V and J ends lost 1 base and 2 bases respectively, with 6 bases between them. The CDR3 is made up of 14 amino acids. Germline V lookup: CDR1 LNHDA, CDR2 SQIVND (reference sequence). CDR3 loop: CASSIGTGNQPQHF. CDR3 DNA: TGTGCCAGTAGTATAGGGACAGGCAATCAGCCCCAGCATTTT.

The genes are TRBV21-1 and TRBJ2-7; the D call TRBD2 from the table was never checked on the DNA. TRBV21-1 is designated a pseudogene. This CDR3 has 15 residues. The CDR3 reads CASSKYEREGYEQYF. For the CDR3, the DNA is TGTGCCAGCAGCAAATACGAGCGGGAGGGCTACGAGCAGTACTTC.

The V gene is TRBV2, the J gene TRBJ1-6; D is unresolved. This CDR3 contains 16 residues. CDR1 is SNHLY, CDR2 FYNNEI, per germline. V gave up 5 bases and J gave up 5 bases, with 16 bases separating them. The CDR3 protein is CASSQRIPGDNSPLHF. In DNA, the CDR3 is TGTGCCAGCAGTCAAAGGATACCCGGGGATAATTCACCCCTCCACTTT.

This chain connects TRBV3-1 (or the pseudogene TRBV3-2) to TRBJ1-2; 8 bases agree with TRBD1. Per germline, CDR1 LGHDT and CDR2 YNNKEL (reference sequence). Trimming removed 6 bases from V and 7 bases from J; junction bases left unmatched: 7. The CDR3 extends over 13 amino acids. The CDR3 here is CASSLDRGGGYTF. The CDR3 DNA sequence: TGTGCCAGCAGTCTCGACAGGGGAGGTGGCTACACCTTC.

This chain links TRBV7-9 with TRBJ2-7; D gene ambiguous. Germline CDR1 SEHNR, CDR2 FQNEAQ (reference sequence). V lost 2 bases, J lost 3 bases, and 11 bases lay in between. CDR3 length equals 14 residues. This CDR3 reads CASSLSGQIYEQYF. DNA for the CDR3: TGTGCCAGCAGCTTATCTGGGCAGATCTACGAGCAGTACTTC.

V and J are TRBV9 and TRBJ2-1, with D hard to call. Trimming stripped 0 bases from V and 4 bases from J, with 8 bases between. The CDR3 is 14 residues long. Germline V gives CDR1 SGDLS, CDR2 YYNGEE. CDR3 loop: CASSVAGKYNEQFF. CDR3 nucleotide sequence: TGTGCCAGCAGCGTAGCTGGCAAGTACAATGAGCAGTTCTTC.

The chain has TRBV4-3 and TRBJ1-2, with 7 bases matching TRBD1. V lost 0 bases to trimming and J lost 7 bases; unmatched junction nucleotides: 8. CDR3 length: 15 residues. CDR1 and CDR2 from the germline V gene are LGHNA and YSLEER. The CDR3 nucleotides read TGCGCCAGCAGCCAAGATCCGGTCAGGGGGGCTGGCTACACCTTC. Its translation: CASSQDPVRGAGYTF.

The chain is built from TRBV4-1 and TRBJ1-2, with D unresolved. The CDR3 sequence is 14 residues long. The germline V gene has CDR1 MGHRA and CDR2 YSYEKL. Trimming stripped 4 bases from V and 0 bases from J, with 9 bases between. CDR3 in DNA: TGCGCCAGCAGCCCCGGTAGTCCTAACTATGGCTACACCTTC. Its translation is CASSPGSPNYGYTF.

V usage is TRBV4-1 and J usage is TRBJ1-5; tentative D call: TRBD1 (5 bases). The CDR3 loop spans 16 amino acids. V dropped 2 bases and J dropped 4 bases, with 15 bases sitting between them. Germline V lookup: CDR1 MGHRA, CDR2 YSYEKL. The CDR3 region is CASSQFLQALNQPQHF. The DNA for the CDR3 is TGCGCCAGCAGCCAATTCTTACAGGCCCTTAATCAGCCCCAGCATTTT.

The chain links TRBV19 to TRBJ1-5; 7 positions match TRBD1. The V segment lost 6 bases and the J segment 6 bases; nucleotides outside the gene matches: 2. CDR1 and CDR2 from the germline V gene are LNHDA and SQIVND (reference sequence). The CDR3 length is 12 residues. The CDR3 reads CASRTGTQPQHF. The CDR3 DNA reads TGTGCCAGTAGGACAGGGACTCAGCCCCAGCATTTT. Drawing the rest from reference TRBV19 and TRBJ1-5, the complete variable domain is DGGITQSPKYLFRKEGQNVTLSCEQNLNHDAMYWYRQDPGQGLRLIYYSQIVNDFQKGDIAEGYSVSREKKESFPLTVTSAQKNPTAFYLCASRTGTQPQHFGDGTRLSIL.

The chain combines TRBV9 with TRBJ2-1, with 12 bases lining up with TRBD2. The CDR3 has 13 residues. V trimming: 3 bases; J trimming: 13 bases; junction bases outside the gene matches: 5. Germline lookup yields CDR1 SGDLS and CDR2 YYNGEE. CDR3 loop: CASSALAGGVQFF. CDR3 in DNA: TGTGCCAGCAGCGCACTAGCGGGGGGCGTCCAGTTCTTC. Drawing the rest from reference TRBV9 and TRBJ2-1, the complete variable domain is DSGVTQTPKHLITATGQRVTLRCSPRSGDLSVYWYQQSLDQGLQFLIQYYNGEERAKGNILERFSAQQFPDLHSELNLSSLELGDSALYFCASSALAGGVQFFGPGTRLTVL.

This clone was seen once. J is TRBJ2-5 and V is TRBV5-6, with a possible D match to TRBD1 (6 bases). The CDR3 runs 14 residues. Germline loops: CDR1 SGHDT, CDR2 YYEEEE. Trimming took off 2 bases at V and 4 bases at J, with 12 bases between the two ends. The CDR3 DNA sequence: TGTGCCAGCAGCTTTGGTCTGGGGGCAGAGACCCAGTACTTC. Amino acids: CASSFGLGAETQYF. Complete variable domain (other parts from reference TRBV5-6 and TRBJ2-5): DAGVTQSPTHLIKTRGQQVTLRCSPKSGHDTVSWYQQALGQGPQFIFQYYEEEERQRGNFPDRFSGHQFPNYSSELNVNALLLGDSALYLCASSFGLGAETQYFGPGTRLLVL.

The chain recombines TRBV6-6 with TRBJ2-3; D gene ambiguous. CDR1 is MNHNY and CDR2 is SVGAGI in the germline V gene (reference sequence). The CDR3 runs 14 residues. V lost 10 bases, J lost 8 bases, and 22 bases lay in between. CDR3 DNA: TGTGCCACCCTGTTTAATTCTCGACCGGGTACGCAGTATTTT. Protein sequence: CATLFNSRPGTQYF.

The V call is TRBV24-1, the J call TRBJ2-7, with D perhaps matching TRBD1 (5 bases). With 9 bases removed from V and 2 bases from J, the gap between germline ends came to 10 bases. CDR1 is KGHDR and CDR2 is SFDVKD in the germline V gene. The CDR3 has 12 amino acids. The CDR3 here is CATGAPPYEQYF. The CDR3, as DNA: TGTGCCACCGGGGCCCCACCCTACGAGCAGTACTTC.

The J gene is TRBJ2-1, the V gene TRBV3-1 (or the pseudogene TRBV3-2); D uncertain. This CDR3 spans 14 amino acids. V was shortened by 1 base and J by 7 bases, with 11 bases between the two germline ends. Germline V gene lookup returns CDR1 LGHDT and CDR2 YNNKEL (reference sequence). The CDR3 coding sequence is TGTGCCAGCAGCCAAGTAACAGTTCGTAATGAGCAGTTCTTC. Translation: CASSQVTVRNEQFF.

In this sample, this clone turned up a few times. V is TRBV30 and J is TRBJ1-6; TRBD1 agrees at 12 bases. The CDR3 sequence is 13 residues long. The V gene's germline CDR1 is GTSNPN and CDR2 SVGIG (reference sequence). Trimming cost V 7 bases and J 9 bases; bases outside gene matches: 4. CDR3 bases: TGTGCCTTGGGGACAGGGGGCACTTCACCCCTCCACTTT. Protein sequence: CALGTGGTSPLHF.

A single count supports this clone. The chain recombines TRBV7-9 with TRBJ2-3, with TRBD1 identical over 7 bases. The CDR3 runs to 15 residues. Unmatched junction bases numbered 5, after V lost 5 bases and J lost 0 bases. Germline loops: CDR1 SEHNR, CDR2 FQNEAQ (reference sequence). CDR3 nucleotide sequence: TGTGCCAGCAGCCCGGGACAGCCGAGCACAGATACGCAGTATTTT. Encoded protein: CASSPGQPSTDTQYF.

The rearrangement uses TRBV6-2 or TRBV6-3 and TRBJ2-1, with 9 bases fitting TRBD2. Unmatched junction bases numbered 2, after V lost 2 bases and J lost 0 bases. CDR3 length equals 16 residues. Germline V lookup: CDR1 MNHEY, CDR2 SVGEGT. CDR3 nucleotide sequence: TGTGCCAGCAGTTACGCGGGACTAGCCTCCTACAATGAGCAGTTCTTC. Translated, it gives CASSYAGLASYNEQFF.

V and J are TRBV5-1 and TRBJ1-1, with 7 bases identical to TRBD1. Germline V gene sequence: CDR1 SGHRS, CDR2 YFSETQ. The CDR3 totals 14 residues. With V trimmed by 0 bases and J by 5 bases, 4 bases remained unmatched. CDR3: CASSLDRGGTEAFF. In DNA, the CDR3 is TGCGCCAGCAGCTTGGACAGGGGAGGAACTGAAGCTTTCTTT.

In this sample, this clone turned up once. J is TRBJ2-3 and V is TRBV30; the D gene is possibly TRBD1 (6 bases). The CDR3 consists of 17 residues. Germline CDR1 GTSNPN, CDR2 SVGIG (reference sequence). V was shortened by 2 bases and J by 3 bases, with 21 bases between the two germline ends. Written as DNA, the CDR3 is TGTGCCTGGAGTCCAGACCCCCACAGGGATCGGACAGATACGCAGTATTTT. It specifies CAWSPDPHRDRTDTQYF. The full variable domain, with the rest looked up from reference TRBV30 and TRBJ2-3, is SQTIHQWPATLVQPVGSPLSLECTVEGTSNPNLYWYRQAAGRGLQLLFYSVGIGQISSEVPQNLSASRPQDRQFILSSKKLLLSDSGFYLCAWSPDPHRDRTDTQYFGPGTRLTVL.